This T cell receptor beta chain was captured in a study of cytomegalovirus exposure and HLA in healthy donors. The overall study: Researchers previously reported finding 100 million or so unique TCR beta sequences from 150 million to 200 million T cells.

Notes on the study in general: The study recorded more than 150 TCR beta chains that were cytomegalovirus-associated. Clonal expansion, a later analysis showed, was greater in HLA-associated TCR beta chains than in equally common others.

Vbeta (60) and Jbeta (13) primers were used in the PCR. Only in-frame clones appear in the TCRdb table, and some are missing; sequencing was by immunoSEQ multiplex PCR. This repertoire shows roughly 140,000 clones, 65% to 90% found once; its top ten account for under 8%. Concerning this clone itself: Its antigen is as yet unknown.

The clonotype originates from a woman between 45 and 60 years old in good health and CMV-seropositive. The sample comprised PBMCs.

The DNA for the CDR3 is TGTGCCTGGAGTGCACAGGGGAGACAGCCCCAGCATTTT. Translating it yields CAWSAQGRQPQHF. The chain employs TRBV30 and TRBJ1-5; TRBD1 agrees at 7 bases. Germline V gene lookup returns CDR1 GTSNPN and CDR2 SVGIG (reference sequence). The CDR3 consists of 13 residues. Trimming removed 1 base from V and 7 bases from J; junction bases left unmatched: 4.